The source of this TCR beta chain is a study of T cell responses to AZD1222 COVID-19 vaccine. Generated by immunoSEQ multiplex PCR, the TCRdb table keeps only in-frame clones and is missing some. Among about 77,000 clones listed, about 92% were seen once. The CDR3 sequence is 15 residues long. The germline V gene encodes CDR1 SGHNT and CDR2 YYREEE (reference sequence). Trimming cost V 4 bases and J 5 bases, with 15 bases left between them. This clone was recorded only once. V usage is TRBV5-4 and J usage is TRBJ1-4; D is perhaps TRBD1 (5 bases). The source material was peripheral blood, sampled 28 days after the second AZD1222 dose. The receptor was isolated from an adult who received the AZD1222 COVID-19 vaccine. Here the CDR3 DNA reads TGTGCCAGCAGCCCCGGGACGGGGAAGAATGAAAAACTGTTTTTT. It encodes CASSPGTGKNEKLFF. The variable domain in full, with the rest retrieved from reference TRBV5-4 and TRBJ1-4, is ETGVTQSPTHLIKTRGQQVTLRCSSQSGHNTVSWYQQALGQGPQFIFQYYREEENGRGNFPPRFSGLQFPNYSSELNVNALELDDSALYLCASSPGTGKNEKLFFGSGTQLSVL.